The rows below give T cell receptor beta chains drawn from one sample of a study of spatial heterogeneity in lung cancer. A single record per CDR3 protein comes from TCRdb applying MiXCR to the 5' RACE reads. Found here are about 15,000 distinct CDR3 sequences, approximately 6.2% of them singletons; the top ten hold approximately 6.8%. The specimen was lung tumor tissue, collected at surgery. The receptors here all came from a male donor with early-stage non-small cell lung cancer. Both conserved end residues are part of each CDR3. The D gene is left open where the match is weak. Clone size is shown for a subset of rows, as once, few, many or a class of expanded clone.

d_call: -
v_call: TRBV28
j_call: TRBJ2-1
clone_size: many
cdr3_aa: CASSLRQPLALFYNEQFF
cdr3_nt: TGTGCCAGCAGTTTGCGGCAGCCCTTAGCCTTATTTTACAATGAGCAGTTCTTC

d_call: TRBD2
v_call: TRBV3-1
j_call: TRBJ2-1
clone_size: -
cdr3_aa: CASSQVAGADNEQFF
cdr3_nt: TGTGCCAGCAGCCAAGTAGCGGGGGCCGACAATGAGCAGTTCTTC

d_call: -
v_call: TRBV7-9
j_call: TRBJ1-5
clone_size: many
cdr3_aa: CASSFQENQPQHF
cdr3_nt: TGTGCCAGCAGCTTCCAAGAAAATCAGCCCCAGCATTTT

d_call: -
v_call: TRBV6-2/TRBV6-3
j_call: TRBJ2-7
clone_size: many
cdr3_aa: CASSPQSYEQYF
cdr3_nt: TGTGCCAGCAGCCCACAGTCCTACGAGCAGTACTTC

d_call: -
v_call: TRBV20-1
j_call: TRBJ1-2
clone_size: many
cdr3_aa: CSARGRDYGYTF
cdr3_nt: TGCAGTGCTAGGGGGCGCGACTATGGCTACACCTTC

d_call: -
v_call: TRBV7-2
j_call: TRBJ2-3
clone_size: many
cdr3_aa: CASSLDYAARYTQYF
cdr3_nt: TGTGCCAGCAGCCTCGACTACGCAGCGAGATATACGCAGTATTTT

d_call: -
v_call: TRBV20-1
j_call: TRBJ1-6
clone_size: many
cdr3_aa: CSDPGRGSPLHF
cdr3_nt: TGCAGTGATCCAGGCCGCGGTTCACCCCTCCACTTT

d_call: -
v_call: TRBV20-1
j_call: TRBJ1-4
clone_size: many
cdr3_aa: CSAPRSGELFF
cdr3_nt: TGCAGTGCCCCAAGGAGTGGAGAACTGTTTTTT

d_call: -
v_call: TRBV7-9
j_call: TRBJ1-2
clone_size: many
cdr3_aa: CASSWVPGGMNYGYTF
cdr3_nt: TGTGCCAGCAGCTGGGTACCAGGAGGGATGAACTATGGCTACACCTTC

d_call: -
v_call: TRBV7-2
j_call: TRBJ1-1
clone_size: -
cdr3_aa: CASSSSWLNTEAFF
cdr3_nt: TGTGCCAGCAGCTCCTCTTGGCTGAACACTGAAGCTTTCTTT

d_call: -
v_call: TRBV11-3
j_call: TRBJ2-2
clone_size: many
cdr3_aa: CASSLVRTGELFF
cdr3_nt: TGTGCCAGCAGCTTAGTACGTACCGGGGAGCTGTTTTTT